This record concerns one T cell receptor (beta chain) sequence. No antigen is known for it. V was shortened by 4 bases and J by 5 bases, with 11 bases between the two germline ends. Germline V CDR1 and CDR2: ENHRY, SYGVKD. This CDR3 contains 13 residues. Regarding time point: cycle 4 day 1 (C4D1), after 5 to 7 weeks of nivolumab. Every patient had relapsed following autologous stem cell transplantation, and cohorts differed in brentuximab vedotin exposure. When best responses were assessed, they were complete response, partial response or progressive disease. These data originate in a study of PD-1 blockade in classical Hodgkin lymphoma. Only in-frame clones appear in the TCRdb table, and some are missing; sequencing was by immunoSEQ multiplex PCR. The profile shows tens of thousands of clones, 78% of them singletons. Study-wide points: A significant rise in TCR diversity by C4D1 was seen for CD4+ but not CD8+ cells. Newly diagnosed patients and complete responders had comparable diversity at baseline.

This receptor was taken from a human donor with classical Hodgkin lymphoma. Specimen: peripheral blood mononuclear cells (PBMCs), collected before the fourth cycle of nivolumab. The chain couples TRBV10-3 to TRBJ2-5; D uncertain. The CDR3 spells CAISARDQETQYF. As DNA, the CDR3 is TGTGCCATCAGTGCAAGGGATCAGGAGACCCAGTACTTC.